This T cell receptor beta chain was sequenced in a study of radiotherapy plus CTLA-4 blockade in lung cancer. Points from the study as a whole: Reports identified early blood T cell clone dynamics, with interferon-beta, as the best response predictor.

The method was immunoSEQ multiplex PCR; TCRdb's version includes in-frame clones alone and lacks a portion of them. The sample holds 70,000 to 100,000 clones; 86% are singletons and the top ten take approximately 2%. Patients in the study, people with chemo-refractory metastatic non-small-cell lung cancer, received focal radiation plus ipilimumab CTLA-4 blockade. Germline CDR1 is SNHLY and CDR2 is FYNNEI. This CDR3 is 14 amino acids long. The V and J ends lost 3 bases and 5 bases respectively, with 13 bases between them. About this clone itself: The antigen is not known.

The J gene is TRBJ1-2, the V gene TRBV2, with D possibly matching TRBD1 (5 bases). The clonotype comes from a human donor with non-small cell lung cancer who had a partial response to radiotherapy plus ipilimumab. Sequencing used peripheral blood, obtained from a patient treated with radiotherapy plus ipilimumab. DNA of the CDR3: TGTGCCAGCAGTGAGCAGGGATCAGTATATGGCTACACCTTC. Protein sequence: CASSEQGSVYGYTF.